These 12 T cell receptor beta chains were sequenced from one sample in a study of Ad26.COV2.S vaccination and SARS-CoV-2 variants. Treatment: about 20 received Ad26.COV2.S at low or high dose, single or two shots; about five received placebo; per-sample allocation not given. At day 63 after the first vaccine or placebo injection, samples were drawn. Sequenced by immunoSEQ multiplex PCR; TCRdb stores in-frame clones only, minus some. The sample has about 400,000 clones, 88% seen once; the top ten hold 3.5% to 4%. Sequenced here: peripheral blood, sampled in a trial of Ad26.COV2.S vaccine versus placebo. These receptor sequences come from a person aged 18-65 years who received the Ad26.COV2.S COVID-19 vaccine or a placebo.

The CDR3 here is CAWGQGGEQYF. The CDR3 DNA is TGTGCCTGGGGACAGGGGGGCGAGCAGTACTTC. The V and J genes are TRBV30 and TRBJ2-7; 10 bases are shared with TRBD1. The trim removed 5 bases at V and 6 bases at J, leaving 1 base unmatched. CDR1 is GTSNPN and CDR2 is SVGIG in the germline V gene (reference sequence). CDR3 size: 11 residues.

V gene TRBV30 combines with J gene TRBJ1-2; 10 bases align to TRBD1. The CDR3 spans 14 residues. Trimming took 2 bases from V and 8 from J; bases not matched to a gene: 8. In germline, CDR1 is GTSNPN, CDR2 SVGIG (reference sequence). For the CDR3, the DNA is TGTGCCTGGAGTTCTCGCGGGACAGGGGACGGCTACACCTTC. Its protein product is CAWSSRGTGDGYTF.

The chain is built from TRBV11-3 and TRBJ2-4; D is perhaps TRBD1 or TRBD2 (5 bases each). The CDR3 extends over 20 amino acids. Trimming pared 2 bases from V and 0 bases from J, leaving 23 bases between. The germline V gene encodes CDR1 SGHNT and CDR2 YENEEA. This chain's CDR3 is CASSLWGKPSLALAKNIQYF. CDR3 in DNA: TGTGCCAGCAGCTTATGGGGCAAACCCAGCCTAGCCTTAGCCAAAAACATTCAGTACTTC.

This rearrangement joins TRBV7-2 to TRBJ2-1, with 7 positions matching TRBD1. Trimming took 10 bases from V and 4 from J; bases not matched to a gene: 10. This CDR3 spans 14 amino acids. Germline CDR1 is SGHTA and CDR2 is FQGNSA. CDR3 sequence (DNA): TGTGCCAACACACAGGGGCGTACGTACAATGAGCAGTTCTTC. It codes for CANTQGRTYNEQFF.

The J gene is TRBJ2-3, the V gene TRBV5-4; 9 bases fit TRBD2. This CDR3 is built from 15 residues. V shed 5 bases and J 0 bases; nucleotides not matched to a gene: 4. Germline loops: CDR1 SGHNT, CDR2 YYREEE (reference sequence). In nucleotides, the CDR3 is TGTGCCAGCAGGATTAGCGGGGGCAGCACAGATACGCAGTATTTT. Its protein product is CASRISGGSTDTQYF.

This chain links TRBV28 with TRBJ1-2, with TRBD1 identical over 7 bases. Per germline, CDR1 MDHEN and CDR2 SYDVKM. With V trimmed by 3 bases and J by 5 bases, 6 bases remained unmatched. This CDR3 is 14 amino acids long. CDR3 sequence reads: CASSLEGARYGYTF. CDR3 bases: TGTGCCAGCAGTTTGGAGGGGGCGCGGTATGGCTACACCTTC.

This sequence joins TRBV30 and TRBJ1-4; 8 bases agree with TRBD1. The CDR3 sequence is 12 residues long. V lost 7 bases to trimming and J lost 7 bases; unmatched junction nucleotides: 5. Germline V lookup: CDR1 GTSNPN, CDR2 SVGIG (reference sequence). CDR3 amino acids: CASGQGIEKLFF. The CDR3 DNA reads as TGTGCCTCCGGACAGGGAATTGAAAAACTGTTTTTT.

Notes on this clone: In the same sample, other DNA sequences code for this CDR3. The chain has TRBV29-1 and TRBJ1-4; D is undetermined. The CDR3 is made up of 12 amino acids. The germline V gene has CDR1 SQVTM and CDR2 ANQGSEA. Trimming took off 6 bases at V and 5 bases at J, with 10 bases between the two ends. This CDR3 is CSVGVANEKLFF. In nucleotides, the CDR3 is TGCAGCGTCGGGGTCGCAAATGAAAAACTGTTTTTT. The full variable domain, in which reference TRBV29-1 and TRBJ1-4 provide the parts outside the CDR3, is SAVISQKPSRDICQRGTSLTIQCQVDSQVTMMFWYRQQPGQSLTLIATANQGSEATYESGFVIDKFPISRPNLTFSTLTVSNMSPEDSSIYLCSVGVANEKLFFGSGTQLSVL.

This chain links TRBV3-1 (or the pseudogene TRBV3-2) with TRBJ2-7; possible D gene TRBD2, 6 bases. V shed 3 bases and J shed 5 bases, with 8 bases lying between them. The CDR3 sequence is 12 residues long. Germline V lookup: CDR1 LGHDT, CDR2 YNNKEL (reference sequence). CDR3 nucleotides: TGTGCCAGCAGCCACGGGGGTCACGAGCAGTACTTC. Its protein product is CASSHGGHEQYF.

The rearrangement joins TRBV28 to TRBJ1-1; no clear D gene. CDR1 and CDR2 (germline): MDHEN, SYDVKM. V lost 6 bases and J lost 1, with 12 bases in between. The CDR3 sequence is 14 residues long. The CDR3 region is CASSYRAPNTEAFF. The CDR3 region has the DNA TGTGCCAGCAGCTATAGGGCCCCGAACACTGAAGCTTTCTTT.

The V call is TRBV20-1, the J call TRBJ2-7; TRBD2 matches 10 bases. The CDR3 loop spans 17 amino acids. Trimming cost V 3 bases and J 0 bases; bases outside gene matches: 11. Germline values: CDR1 DFQATT, CDR2 SNEGSKA (reference sequence). DNA for the CDR3: TGCAGTGCTAGTTCGATTAGCGGGGGGCGAATCTCCTACGAGCAGTACTTC. Translated, it gives CSASSISGGRISYEQYF.

The J gene is TRBJ2-1, the V gene TRBV7-9; 10 nucleotides match TRBD2. J gave up 4 bases and V 7 bases, and 4 bases lay outside the gene matches. The CDR3 has 14 residues. Germline values: CDR1 SEHNR, CDR2 FQNEAQ (reference sequence). The CDR3 is CASTRTSGYNEQFF. The CDR3 bases are TGTGCCAGCACCCGGACTAGCGGATACAATGAGCAGTTCTTC.